This T cell receptor beta chain comes out of a study of early T cells in non-severe SARS-CoV-2 infection. This clonotype was counted many times. V gave up 1 base and J gave up 6 bases, with 12 bases separating them. The CDR3 is 14 amino acids. Germline values: CDR1 LGHDT, CDR2 YNNKEL (reference sequence). Each CDR3 protein is one row after TCRdb ran MiXCR on the 5' RACE reads. Of about 28,000 distinct CDR3 sequences detected, roughly 5.9% appear once; the ten largest clones hold more than 0.7%. The gene calls are TRBV3-1 and TRBJ1-2, with D unclear. The sample taken for sequencing was whole blood. This TCR was recovered from an adult who was a healthcare worker with PCR-confirmed SARS-CoV-2 infection or an uninfected control (not recorded which). CDR3 loop: CASSQVGLVNGYTF. CDR3 DNA sequence: TGTGCCAGCAGCCAAGTTGGCCTAGTTAATGGCTACACCTTC.